A selection of T cell receptor beta chains follows, all from one sample in a study of blood T cells in healthy people across ages. TCRdb reanalysed the 5' RACE reads using MiXCR and keeps one entry per CDR3 protein. The data hold some 780,000 distinct CDR3 sequences, with about 56% observed a single time. The sequenced material came from blood. The receptors originated from a man between 40 and 49 years old in good health. Each CDR3 is given with its conserved first and last residue. A D gene is named only where the DNA matches it firmly. Size is omitted from some rows. Given values are once, few, many or a class for expanded clones.

>TRBJ1-5|NA|NA|TRBV6-5
CAREPPGENQPQHF
TGTGCCAGGGAACCCCCAGGGGAAAATCAGCCCCAGCATTTT
>TRBJ1-1|NA|many|TRBV29-1
CSVGKNTEAFF
TGCAGCGTTGGGAAGAACACTGAAGCTTTCTTT
>TRBJ1-2|TRBD1|NA|TRBV29-1
CSVGQGDNYGYTF
TGCAGCGTTGGACAGGGAGATAACTATGGCTACACCTTC
>TRBJ1-4|NA|NA|TRBV28
CASSLAGEGKLFF
TGTGCCAGCAGTTTGGCAGGGGAGGGAAAACTGTTTTTT
>TRBJ2-1|NA|NA|TRBV7-3
CASSPLGLEQFF
TGTGCCAGCAGCCCTCTGGGGCTTGAGCAGTTCTTC
>TRBJ2-5|TRBD2|NA|TRBV6-2/TRBV6-3
CASSYSKQGLSGTQETQYF
TGTGCCAGCAGTTACTCGAAGCAGGGTCTAAGCGGGACGCAAGAGACCCAGTACTTC
>TRBJ2-5|NA|NA|TRBV15
CATSSGSVKETQYF
TGTGCCACCAGCAGTGGATCAGTGAAAGAGACCCAGTACTTC
>TRBJ2-5|NA|NA|TRBV4-1
CASSQVSGIGTQYF
TGCGCCAGCAGCCAAGTAAGCGGTATCGGGACCCAGTACTTC
>TRBJ2-5|TRBD1|NA|TRBV12-3/TRBV12-4
CASSLYGTAEYF
TGTGCCAGCAGTTTATACGGGACAGCGGAGTACTTC
>TRBJ2-1|NA|NA|TRBV14
CASSQEENFHNEQFF
TGTGCCAGCAGCCAAGAGGAAAACTTCCACAATGAGCAGTTCTTC
>TRBJ2-3|TRBD2|few|TRBV12-5
CASGSTLAGQYF
TGTGCTAGTGGTTCGACTCTAGCGGGGCAGTATTTT
>TRBJ2-3|NA|NA|TRBV20-1
CSAIRGLFSTDTQYF
TGCAGTGCTATAAGGGGTCTCTTTAGCACAGATACGCAGTATTTT
>TRBJ2-5|NA|NA|TRBV12-3/TRBV12-4
CASRTGAWETQYF
TGTGCCAGCAGAACGGGGGCTTGGGAGACCCAGTACTTC
>TRBJ2-3|NA|NA|TRBV20-1
CSAREDTQYF
TGCAGTGCCCGGGAGGATACGCAGTATTTT
>TRBJ2-3|TRBD2|NA|TRBV7-6
CASSLAASGTSTDTQYF
TGTGCCAGCAGCTTAGCGGCTAGCGGGACTAGCACAGATACGCAGTATTTT
>TRBJ1-2|TRBD1|NA|TRBV2
CASRTTGEGYGYTF
TGTGCCAGCAGGACGACAGGGGAGGGCTATGGCTACACCTTC
>TRBJ2-3|TRBD1|NA|TRBV5-1
CASMTGRTLGTDTQYF
TGCGCCAGCATGACAGGGAGAACCCTAGGCACAGATACGCAGTATTTT
>TRBJ1-6|NA|few|TRBV18
CASSSDRINSPLHF
TGTGCCAGCTCATCTGACAGGATTAATTCACCCCTCCACTTT
>TRBJ2-4|TRBD1|NA|TRBV2
CASSDTGQGAIQYF
TGTGCCAGCAGTGATACGGGACAGGGAGCCATTCAGTACTTC
>TRBJ2-4|NA|NA|TRBV6-5
CASRPQGGFKNIQYF
TGTGCCAGCAGACCACAGGGAGGTTTTAAAAACATTCAGTACTTC
>TRBJ1-2|TRBD1|NA|TRBV6-1
CASSERGTAPLYGYTF
TGTGCCAGCAGTGAACGGGGGACAGCCCCACTCTATGGCTACACCTTC
>TRBJ2-5|NA|NA|TRBV28
CASSFGSGPYQETQYF
TGTGCCAGCAGTTTTGGGTCAGGGCCGTACCAAGAGACCCAGTACTTC
>TRBJ1-2|NA|NA|TRBV9
CASGRADGYTF
TGTGCCAGCGGAAGGGCGGATGGCTACACCTTC
>TRBJ2-3|TRBD2|NA|TRBV9
CASSVASGPTDTQYF
TGTGCCAGCAGCGTAGCTAGCGGACCCACAGATACGCAGTATTTT
>TRBJ1-2|TRBD1|once|TRBV6-2/TRBV6-3
CANTKDRVGGYTF
TGTGCCAACACCAAGGACAGGGTAGGAGGCTACACCTTC
>TRBJ2-5|NA|NA|TRBV20-1
CSAEDAGRKTLETQYF
TGCAGTGCCGAAGACGCCGGAAGGAAAACGCTGGAGACCCAGTACTTC
>TRBJ2-7|NA|NA|TRBV4-3
CASSQQGKYEQYF
TGCGCCAGCAGCCAACAGGGGAAGTACGAGCAGTACTTC
>TRBJ2-1|TRBD2|NA|TRBV12-3/TRBV12-4
CASQTGTSGDNEQFF
TGTGCCAGTCAAACCGGGACTAGCGGAGACAATGAGCAGTTCTTC
>TRBJ2-1|NA|NA|TRBV29-1
CSVEGRGGPFLYNEQFF
TGCAGCGTTGAAGGACGTGGGGGGCCGTTCCTTTACAATGAGCAGTTCTTC
>TRBJ1-5|NA|many|TRBV20-1
CSAGREGGVGNQPQHF
TGCAGTGCTGGGAGAGAGGGGGGGGTCGGCAATCAGCCCCAGCATTTT
>TRBJ2-1|TRBD2|NA|TRBV6-5
CASSPSGGYNNEQFF
TGTGCCAGCAGTCCTAGCGGGGGGTATAACAATGAGCAGTTCTTC